Each of the 16 T cell receptor beta chains below was sequenced from the same sample in a study of blood T cell repertoires in COVID-19. Here immunoSEQ multiplex PCR was the method, and the copy in TCRdb shows in-frame clones only, minus some. The data hold over 200,000 clones, with more than 75% observed a single time. Input material: PBMCs or T cells enriched from blood (not recorded which). The receptors come from a man younger than 30 who had recovered from COVID-19.

In this sample, this clone turned up a few times. The chain links TRBV9 to TRBJ1-6, with a weak D call TRBD1 (5 bases). The germline V and J ends were trimmed by 2 bases and 7 bases, with 13 bases remaining between them. Germline V gives CDR1 SGDLS, CDR2 YYNGEE. There are 15 residues in the CDR3. CDR3 DNA sequence: TGTGCCAGCAGCGTGGGGGGACGGGAGAATTCACCCCTCCACTTT. Protein: CASSVGGRENSPLHF.

This rearrangement joins TRBV6-5 to TRBJ1-1, with D possibly being TRBD1 (5 bases). The CDR3 is 15 residues long. Germline lookup yields CDR1 MNHEY and CDR2 SVGAGI. V lost 2 bases and J lost 2, with 12 bases in between. The CDR3 here is CASSYARRANTEAFF. Written as DNA, the CDR3 is TGTGCCAGCAGTTACGCCCGCAGGGCCAACACTGAAGCTTTCTTT.

The V and J genes are TRBV3-1 (or the pseudogene TRBV3-2) and TRBJ2-5; 7 bases map to TRBD1. The last part of the DNA fits TRBJ2-7 better; the J call may be wrong. The CDR3 has 14 residues. Germline CDR1 and CDR2: LGHDT and YNNKEL (reference sequence). CDR3 coding DNA: TGTGCCAGCAGCCAACCCGGGACAGCCCACGAGCAGTACTTC. Protein sequence: CASSQPGTAHEQYF.

In DNA, the CDR3 is TGCGCCAGCAGCTTAGGCAGGAACTATAATTCACCCCTCCACTTT. Amino acid sequence: CASSLGRNYNSPLHF. The V gene is TRBV5-1, the J gene TRBJ1-6; D is unresolved. Trimming took off 2 bases at V and 3 bases at J, with 9 bases between the two ends. The CDR3 length is 15 residues. The V gene's germline CDR1 is SGHRS and CDR2 YFSETQ.

The sample holds a few counts of this clone. V usage is TRBV12-3 or TRBV12-4 and J usage is TRBJ1-2; D is unresolved. This CDR3 region has 11 residues. Trimming pared 4 bases from V and 8 bases from J, leaving 8 bases between. The CDR3, as DNA: TGTGCCAGCAGTTCTAATACGGGCTACACCTTC. Amino acids: CASSSNTGYTF.

The chain uses TRBV3-1 (or the pseudogene TRBV3-2) and TRBJ2-7, with 8 bases lining up with TRBD1. The ends lost 5 bases at V and 2 bases at J; junction bases unmatched: 8. Germline CDR1 reads LGHDT; CDR2 reads YNNKEL (reference sequence). The CDR3 has 15 residues. CDR3 sequence reads: CASSNRGQGTYEQYF. The CDR3 region has the DNA TGTGCCAGCAGCAACCGCGGACAGGGAACCTACGAGCAGTACTTC.

This chain links TRBV2 with TRBJ2-3; D not resolved. This CDR3 spans 13 amino acids. The germline CDR1 and CDR2 sequences are SNHLY and FYNNEI. V was cut by 4 bases and J by 7 bases, with 12 bases left in between. Here the CDR3 reads CASSGYMVNTQYF. CDR3 DNA: TGTGCCAGCAGTGGATACATGGTGAATACGCAGTATTTT.

The rearrangement uses TRBV10-1 and TRBJ2-1, with 7 bases fitting TRBD2. The CDR3 covers 16 residues. Germline V gives CDR1 WNHNN, CDR2 SYGVQD (reference sequence). V was pared by 3 bases and J by 0 bases, with 5 bases of the junction left unmatched. The CDR3: CASSETRLASYNEQFF. The CDR3 coding sequence is TGCGCCAGCAGTGAAACAAGACTAGCCTCCTACAATGAGCAGTTCTTC.

The CDR3 loop reads CASSSQGGELTDTQYF. CDR3 sequence (DNA): TGCGCCAGCAGCAGTCAGGGCGGAGAGTTGACAGATACGCAGTATTTT. This chain joins TRBV5-1 and TRBJ2-3, with D possibly matching TRBD1 (5 bases). The CDR3 is 16 amino acids. Germline CDR1 SGHRS, CDR2 YFSETQ. V was clipped by 4 bases and J by 3 bases, with 18 bases between them. The complete variable domain, with remaining parts taken from reference TRBV5-1 and TRBJ2-3, reads KAGVTQTPRYLIKTRGQQVTLSCSPISGHRSVSWYQQTPGQGLQFLFEYFSETQRNKGNFPGRFSGRQFSNSRSEMNVSTLELGDSALYLCASSSQGGELTDTQYFGPGTRLTVL.

V and J are TRBV12-5 and TRBJ1-5; D uncertain. The V gene's germline CDR1 is LGHNT and CDR2 FRNRAP. CDR3 length equals 13 residues. V lost 2 bases and J 4 bases, leaving 6 bases between the germline ends. As DNA, the CDR3 is TGTGCTAGTGGTTTGTGGGAGAATCAGCCCCAGCATTTT. Encoded protein: CASGLWENQPQHF.

V is TRBV11-2 and J is TRBJ2-1; TRBD1 matches 7 bases. Germline CDR1 is SGHAT and CDR2 is FQNNGV. CDR3 length: 16 amino acids. V trimming: 4 bases; J trimming: 1 base; junction bases outside the gene matches: 7. CDR3 loop: CASSSSTGLSYNEQFF. CDR3 DNA sequence: TGTGCCAGCAGCTCCTCGACAGGGCTTTCCTACAATGAGCAGTTCTTC.

The rearrangement uses TRBV19 and TRBJ2-1, with TRBD1 matching over 7 bases. From germline, CDR1 is LNHDA and CDR2 SQIVND (reference sequence). V dropped 9 bases and J dropped 6; count of bases not matched to a gene: 5. There are 12 residues in the CDR3. The CDR3 DNA sequence: TGTGCCAGCAGGGGACAGCCCAATGAGCAGTTCTTC. Amino acid sequence: CASRGQPNEQFF.

The rearrangement joins TRBV3-1 (or the pseudogene TRBV3-2) to TRBJ2-7; 12 nucleotides align to TRBD2. After removal of 4 bases from V and 2 bases from J, the junction contained 15 bases not matched to a gene. This CDR3 is built from 19 residues. Looked up from germline, CDR1 is LGHDT and CDR2 is YNNKEL (reference sequence). In DNA form, the CDR3 reads TGTGCCAGCAGCCTCGGGGCCCTCCTCGCTAGCGGGAGGGCCTACGAGCAGTACTTC. Its translation: CASSLGALLASGRAYEQYF.

This rearrangement joins TRBV2 to TRBJ1-1, with a weak D call TRBD1 (5 bases). The CDR3 sequence is 12 residues long. CDR1 SNHLY and CDR2 FYNNEI come from the germline V gene. The V and J ends lost 5 bases and 10 bases respectively, with 14 bases between them. CDR3 DNA: TGTGCCAGCAGTCGGACACCCCGGGCAGCTTTCTTT. It codes for CASSRTPRAAFF.

This sequence joins TRBV7-2 and TRBJ2-2; the match to TRBD2 covers 8 bases. V shed 5 bases, J shed 6 bases, and the junction held 11 bases outside the gene matches. The germline V gene has CDR1 SGHTA and CDR2 FQGNSA. CDR3 size: 16 residues. The CDR3 DNA follows: TGTGCCAGCAGCCGCGAAAGCGGGGGCGGAGCCGGGGAGCTGTTTTTT. This translates into CASSRESGGGAGELFF.

The chain uses TRBV27 and TRBJ2-1; perhaps TRBD1 as D (6 bases). CDR1 and CDR2 (germline): MNHEY, SMNVEV (reference sequence). With 2 bases removed from V and 3 bases from J, the gap between germline ends came to 14 bases. The CDR3 has 16 amino acids. The CDR3 here is CASSLGLGADYNEQFF. CDR3 nucleotide sequence: TGTGCCAGCAGTTTAGGATTGGGGGCGGACTACAATGAGCAGTTCTTC.